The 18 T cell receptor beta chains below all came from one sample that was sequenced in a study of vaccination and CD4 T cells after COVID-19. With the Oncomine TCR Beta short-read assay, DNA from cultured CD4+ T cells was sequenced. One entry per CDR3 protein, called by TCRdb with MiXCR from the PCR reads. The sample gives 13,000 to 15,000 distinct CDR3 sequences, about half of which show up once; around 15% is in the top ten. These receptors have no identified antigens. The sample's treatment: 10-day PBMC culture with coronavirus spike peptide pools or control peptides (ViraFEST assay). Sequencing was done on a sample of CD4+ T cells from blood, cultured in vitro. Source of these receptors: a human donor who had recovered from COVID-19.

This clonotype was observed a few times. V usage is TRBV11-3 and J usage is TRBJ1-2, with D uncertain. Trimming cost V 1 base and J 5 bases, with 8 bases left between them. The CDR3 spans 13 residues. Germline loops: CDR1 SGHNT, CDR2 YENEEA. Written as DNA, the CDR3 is TGTGCCAGCAGCTTAGGGGCCCTATATGGCTACACCTTC. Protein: CASSLGALYGYTF.

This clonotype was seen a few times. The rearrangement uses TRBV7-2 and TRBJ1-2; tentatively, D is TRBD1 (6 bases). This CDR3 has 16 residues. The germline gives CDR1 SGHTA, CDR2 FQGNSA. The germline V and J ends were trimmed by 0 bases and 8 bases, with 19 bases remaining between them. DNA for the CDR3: TGTGCCAGCAGCTTAGCCCGACAGGAAGGATTAAGGGGCTACACCTTC. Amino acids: CASSLARQEGLRGYTF.

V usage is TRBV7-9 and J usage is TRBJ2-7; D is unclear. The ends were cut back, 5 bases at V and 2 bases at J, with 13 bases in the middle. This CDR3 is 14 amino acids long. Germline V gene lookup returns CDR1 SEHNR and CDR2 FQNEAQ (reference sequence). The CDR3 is CASSPGYPAYEQYF. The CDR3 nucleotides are TGTGCCAGCAGCCCCGGGTATCCCGCCTACGAGCAGTACTTC. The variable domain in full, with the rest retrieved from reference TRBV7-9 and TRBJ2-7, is DTGVSQNPRHKITKRGQNVTFRCDPISEHNRLYWYRQTLGQGPEFLTYFQNEAQLEKSRLLSDRFSAERPKGSFSTLEIQRTEQGDSAMYLCASSPGYPAYEQYFGPGTRLTVT.

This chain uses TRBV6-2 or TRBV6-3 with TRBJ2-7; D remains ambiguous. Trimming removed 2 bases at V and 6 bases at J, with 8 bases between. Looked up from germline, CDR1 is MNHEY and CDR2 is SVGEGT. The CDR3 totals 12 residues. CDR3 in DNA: TGTGCCAGCAGTTACCCGCGGTTCGAGCAGTACTTC. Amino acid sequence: CASSYPRFEQYF.

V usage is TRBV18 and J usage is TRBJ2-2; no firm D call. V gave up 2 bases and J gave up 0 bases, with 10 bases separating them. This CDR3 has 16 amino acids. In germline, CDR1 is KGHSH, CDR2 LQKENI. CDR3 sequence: CASSPTGPTNTGELFF. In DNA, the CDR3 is TGTGCCAGCTCACCAACTGGACCTACGAACACCGGGGAGCTGTTTTTT.

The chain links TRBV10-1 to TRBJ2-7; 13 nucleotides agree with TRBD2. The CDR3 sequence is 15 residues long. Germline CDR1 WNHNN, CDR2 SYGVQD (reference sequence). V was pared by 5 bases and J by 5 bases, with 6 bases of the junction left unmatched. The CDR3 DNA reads TGCGCCAGCAGTAATACTAGCGGGGGGGCCAACGAGCAGTACTTC. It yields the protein CASSNTSGGANEQYF.

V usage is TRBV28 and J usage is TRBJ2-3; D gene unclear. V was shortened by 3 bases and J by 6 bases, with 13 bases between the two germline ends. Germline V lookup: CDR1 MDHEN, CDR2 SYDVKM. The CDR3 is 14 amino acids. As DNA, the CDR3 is TGTGCCAGCAGTTTGTCTACCCTGTGGGATACGCAGTATTTT. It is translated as CASSLSTLWDTQYF. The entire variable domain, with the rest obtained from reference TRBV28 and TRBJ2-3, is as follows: DVKVTQSSRYLVKRTGEKVFLECVQDMDHENMFWYRQDPGLGLRLIYFSYDVKMKEKGDIPEGYSVSREKKERFSLILESASTNQTSMYLCASSLSTLWDTQYFGPGTRLTVL.

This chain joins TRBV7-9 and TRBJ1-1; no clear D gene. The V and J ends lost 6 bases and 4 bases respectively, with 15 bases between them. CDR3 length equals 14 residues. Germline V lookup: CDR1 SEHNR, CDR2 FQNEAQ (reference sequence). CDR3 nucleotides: TGTGCCAGCAGAAAGCCCCGGGGTCCCACTGAAGCTTTCTTT. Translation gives CASRKPRGPTEAFF.

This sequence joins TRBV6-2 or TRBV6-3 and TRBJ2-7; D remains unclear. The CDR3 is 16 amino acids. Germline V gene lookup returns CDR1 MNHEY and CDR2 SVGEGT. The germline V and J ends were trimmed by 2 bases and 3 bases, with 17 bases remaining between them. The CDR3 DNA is TGTGCCAGCAGTTACCCAAACCTACGGCGGTACTACGAGCAGTACTTC. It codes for CASSYPNLRRYYEQYF.

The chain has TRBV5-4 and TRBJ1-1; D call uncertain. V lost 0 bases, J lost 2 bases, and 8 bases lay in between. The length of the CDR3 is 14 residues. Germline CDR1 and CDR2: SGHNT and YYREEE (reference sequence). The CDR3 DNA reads TGTGCCAGCAGCTTGGCCGTCTTAAACACTGAAGCTTTCTTT. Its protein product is CASSLAVLNTEAFF.

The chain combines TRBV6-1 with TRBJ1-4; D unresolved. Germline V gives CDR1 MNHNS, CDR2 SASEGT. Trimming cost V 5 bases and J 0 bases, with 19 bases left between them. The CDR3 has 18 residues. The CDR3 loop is CASSPGPRRAATNEKLFF. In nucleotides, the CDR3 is TGTGCCAGCAGTCCCGGACCGCGTAGAGCGGCAACTAATGAAAAACTGTTTTTT.

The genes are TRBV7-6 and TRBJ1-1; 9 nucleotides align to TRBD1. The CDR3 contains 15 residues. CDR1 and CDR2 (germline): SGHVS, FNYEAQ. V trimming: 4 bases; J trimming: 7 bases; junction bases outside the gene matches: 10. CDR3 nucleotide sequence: TGTGCCAGCAGCTCCTGGACAGGGGCCGGGGGTGAAGCTTTCTTT. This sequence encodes CASSSWTGAGGEAFF.

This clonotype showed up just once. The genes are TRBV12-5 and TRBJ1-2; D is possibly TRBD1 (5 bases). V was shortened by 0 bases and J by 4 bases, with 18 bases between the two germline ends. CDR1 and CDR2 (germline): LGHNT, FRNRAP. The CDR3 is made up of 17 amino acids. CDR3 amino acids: CASGLVMGGDKLYGYTF. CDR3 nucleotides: TGTGCTAGTGGTTTGGTAATGGGGGGGGATAAGCTCTATGGCTACACCTTC.

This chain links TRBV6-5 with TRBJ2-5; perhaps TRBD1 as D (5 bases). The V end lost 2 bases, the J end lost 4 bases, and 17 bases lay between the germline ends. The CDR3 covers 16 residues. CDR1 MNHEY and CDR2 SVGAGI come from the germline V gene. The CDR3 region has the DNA TGTGCCAGCAGTTACAACCCCGGGCCTAGGGGAGAGACCCAGTACTTC. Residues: CASSYNPGPRGETQYF.

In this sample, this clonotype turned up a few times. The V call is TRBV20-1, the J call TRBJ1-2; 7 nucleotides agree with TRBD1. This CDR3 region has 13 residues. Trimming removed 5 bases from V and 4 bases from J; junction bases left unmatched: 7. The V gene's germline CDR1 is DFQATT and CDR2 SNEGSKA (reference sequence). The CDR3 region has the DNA TGCAGTGCTCCCGGACAGGCAATCTATGGCTACACCTTC. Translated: CSAPGQAIYGYTF.

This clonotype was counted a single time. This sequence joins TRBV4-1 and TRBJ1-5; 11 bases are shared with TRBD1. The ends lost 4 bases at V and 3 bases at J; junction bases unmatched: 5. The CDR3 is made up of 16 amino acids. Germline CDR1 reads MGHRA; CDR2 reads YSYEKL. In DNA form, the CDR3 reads TGCGCCAGCAGCCGGGGACAGGGGGGACTCAATCAGCCCCAGCATTTT. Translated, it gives CASSRGQGGLNQPQHF.

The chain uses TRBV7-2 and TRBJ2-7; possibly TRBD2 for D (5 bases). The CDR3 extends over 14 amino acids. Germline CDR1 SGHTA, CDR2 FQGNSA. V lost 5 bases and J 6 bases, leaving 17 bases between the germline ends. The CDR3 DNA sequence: TGTGCCAGCAGCGCCCTACACCGAGGAGGCGAGCAGTACTTC. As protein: CASSALHRGGEQYF.

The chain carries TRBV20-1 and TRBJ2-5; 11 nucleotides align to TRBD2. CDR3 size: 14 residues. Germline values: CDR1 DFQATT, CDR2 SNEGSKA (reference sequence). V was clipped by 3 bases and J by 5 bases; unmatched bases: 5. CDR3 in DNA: TGCAGTGCTAGTAGCGGGGGGGTTGGGGAGACCCAGTACTTC. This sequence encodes CSASSGGVGETQYF.